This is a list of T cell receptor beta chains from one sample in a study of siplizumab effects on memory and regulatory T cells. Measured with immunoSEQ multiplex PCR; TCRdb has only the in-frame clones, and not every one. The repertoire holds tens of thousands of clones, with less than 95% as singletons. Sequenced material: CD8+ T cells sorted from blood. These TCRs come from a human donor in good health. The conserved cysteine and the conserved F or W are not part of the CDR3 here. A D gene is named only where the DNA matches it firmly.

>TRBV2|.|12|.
ANIRDTSSYEQY
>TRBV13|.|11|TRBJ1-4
ASSLGDRPELF
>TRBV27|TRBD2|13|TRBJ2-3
ASSWGSGFPDTQY
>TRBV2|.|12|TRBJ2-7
ASSVGSGGDEQY
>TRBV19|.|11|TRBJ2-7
ASSILGIDEQY
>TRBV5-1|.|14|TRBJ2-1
ASSLGGINSYNEQF
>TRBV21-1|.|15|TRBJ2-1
ASSKDARDVPYNEQF
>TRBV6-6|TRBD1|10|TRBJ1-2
ASIKTGNGYT
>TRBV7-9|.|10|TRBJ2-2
ASSLDTGELF
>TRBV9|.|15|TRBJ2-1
ASSPLAFGGDTHEQF
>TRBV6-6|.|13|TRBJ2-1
ASTLGGGAYNEQF
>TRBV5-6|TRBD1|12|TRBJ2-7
ASSLSGTGNEQY
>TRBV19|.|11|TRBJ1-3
ASNQDSGNTIY
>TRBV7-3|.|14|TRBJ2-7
ASSLSGFGGADEQY
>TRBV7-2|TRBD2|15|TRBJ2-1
ASSLTWGLADYNEQF
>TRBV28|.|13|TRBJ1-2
ASSSQGRLNYGYT
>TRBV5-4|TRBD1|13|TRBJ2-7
ASSVGTGSSYEQY
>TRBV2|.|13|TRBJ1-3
ASSEVAGRGNTIY
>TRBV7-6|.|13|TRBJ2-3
ASSLGVVSADTQY
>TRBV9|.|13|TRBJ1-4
ASSVGLTENEKLF
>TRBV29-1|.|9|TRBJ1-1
SGGRGTEAF
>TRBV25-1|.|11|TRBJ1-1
ASSPESNTEAF
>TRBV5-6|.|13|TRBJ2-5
ASSLGTGSRETQY
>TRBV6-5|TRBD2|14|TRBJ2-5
ASSYKGLADQETQY
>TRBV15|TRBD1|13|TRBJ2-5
ATSRDRGLGETQY
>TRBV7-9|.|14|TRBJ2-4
ASSLVLPGPKNIQY
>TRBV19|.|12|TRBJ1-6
ASSIWTLNSPLH
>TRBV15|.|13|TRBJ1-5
ATSRDTEVGLSQH
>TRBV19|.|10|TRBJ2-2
ASSITTGELF
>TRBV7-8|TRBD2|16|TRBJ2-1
ASSTGRSGTSGGNEQF
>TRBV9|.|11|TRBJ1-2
ASSVEGEDGYT
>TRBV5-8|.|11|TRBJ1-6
AFGSSYNSPLH
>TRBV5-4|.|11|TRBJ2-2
ASSLINTGELF
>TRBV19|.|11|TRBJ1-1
ASRWGVNTEAF
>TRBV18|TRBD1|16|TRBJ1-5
ASSLRTGDDPSNQPQH
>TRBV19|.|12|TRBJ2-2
ASSLQGGTGELF
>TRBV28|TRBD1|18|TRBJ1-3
ASSSNLPGTGGQGRNTIY
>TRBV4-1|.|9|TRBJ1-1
ASRGQGEAF
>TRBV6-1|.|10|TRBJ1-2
ASSLFNYGYT
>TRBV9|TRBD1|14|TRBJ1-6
ASSVEPGQGENHLH
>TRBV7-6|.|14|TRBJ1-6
ASSPGFSSYNSPLH
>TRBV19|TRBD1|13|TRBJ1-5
ASSTQQGFNQPQH
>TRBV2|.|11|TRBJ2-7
ASTRSWGHEQY
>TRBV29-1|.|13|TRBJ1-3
SVEDLGNSGNTIY
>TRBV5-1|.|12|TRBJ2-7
ASSPPAGPYEQY
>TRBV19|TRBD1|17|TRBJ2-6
ASSIGVGTGDFGANVLT
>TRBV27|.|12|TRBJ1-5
ASSPPGNNQPQH
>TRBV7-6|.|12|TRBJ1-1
ASSPWTANTEAF
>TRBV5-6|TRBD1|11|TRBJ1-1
ASSLQGSTEAF
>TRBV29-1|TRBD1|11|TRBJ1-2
SVEDGQVYGYT
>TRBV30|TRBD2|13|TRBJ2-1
AWSPGAGAFDEQF
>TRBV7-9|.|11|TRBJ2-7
ASSPQARYEQY
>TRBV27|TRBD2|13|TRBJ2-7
ASSLSTSGFYEQY
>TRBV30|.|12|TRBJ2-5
AWSADYFQETQY
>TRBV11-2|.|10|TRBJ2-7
ASSPAGSEQY